This TCR beta chain appears in the sequencing data of a study of shared clonotypes between healthy human individuals. General observations from the study: Researchers found naive subsets generally carried larger estimated richness than memory subsets. Expectations were that clonotype sharing among donors would be affected by sequencing depth.

Authors' data handling: ImmunoSEQ sequences covered only the junction and lacked quality scores; filtering therefore differed. Sequencing used immunoSEQ multiplex PCR; TCRdb keeps in-frame clones, though not all of them. That table furnishes V, J and clone size, whereas the DNA furnished D and trimming. The table lists some 1 million clones, about 75% of them singletons. As for this clone: Its antigen is unknown.

The V and J ends lost 5 bases and 1 base respectively, with 13 bases between them. This CDR3 has 15 amino acids. The V gene's germline CDR1 is SGHRS and CDR2 YFSETQ. Donors comprised healthy HIV-negative adults lacking recent acute infections or vaccinations. The sequenced sample was memory CD4+ T cells sorted from blood. Sample subset: CD45RA-negative fraction. This receptor was taken from a man younger than 35 in good health. This chain links TRBV5-1 with TRBJ1-3, with D tentatively TRBD1 (5 bases). The CDR3 DNA reads as TGCGCCAGCAGTGCAGGGTCCGAATCTGGAAACACCATATATTTT. Protein sequence: CASSAGSESGNTIYF.